The 23 T cell receptor beta chains below all came from one sample that was sequenced in a study of immune cell composition in non-small cell lung cancer. Sequenced by immunoSEQ multiplex PCR; TCRdb stores in-frame clones only, minus some. This sample yields thousands of clones, of which around 81% are seen a single time; 7.3% belongs to the top ten. Sequenced: lung tumor tissue. The receptors come from a human donor with non-small cell lung cancer.

By share, this clone ranks as large (0.1 to 1%). The chain joins TRBV2 to TRBJ2-2, with 8 bases identical to TRBD1. The V gene's germline CDR1 is SNHLY and CDR2 FYNNEI. CDR3 length: 15 amino acids. The V and J ends lost 3 bases and 6 bases, in that order; junction bases with no gene match: 6. The DNA for the CDR3 is TGTGCCAGCAGTGAGGGACAGGTTTTCCCCGGGGAGCTGTTTTTT. Residues: CASSEGQVFPGELFF.

This chain connects TRBV19 to TRBJ2-7; D might be TRBD2 (5 bases). The V gene lost 4 bases and the J gene lost 6 bases, with 13 bases spanning the gap. The CDR3 covers 13 residues. Germline V gene lookup returns CDR1 LNHDA and CDR2 SQIVND (reference sequence). DNA for the CDR3: TGTGCCAGTAGTACCTCCCGGGATCGCGAGCAGTACTTC. This encodes CASSTSRDREQYF.

The rearrangement links TRBV5-1 to TRBJ2-5, with D possibly being TRBD1 (5 bases). The germline CDR1 and CDR2 sequences are SGHRS and YFSETQ. Between the trimmed V and J ends, which lost 0 bases and 5 bases, there was a span of 8 bases. This CDR3 spans 13 amino acids. This CDR3 is CASSLDWGETQYF. CDR3 sequence (DNA): TGCGCCAGCAGCTTGGATTGGGGCGAGACCCAGTACTTC.

The rearrangement links TRBV6-6 to TRBJ1-1; D not certain. In germline, CDR1 is MNHNY, CDR2 SVGAGI (reference sequence). The CDR3 runs 13 residues. Trimming left V 2 bases short and J 5 bases short, with 9 bases between. The CDR3 spells CASSYQLGTEAFF. The CDR3 bases are TGTGCCAGCAGTTACCAGCTAGGAACTGAAGCTTTCTTT.

The chain employs TRBV5-1 and TRBJ1-2; 10 nucleotides line up with TRBD1. The CDR3 consists of 15 residues. With V trimmed by 4 bases and J by 1 base, 4 bases remained unmatched. Germline CDR1 reads SGHRS; CDR2 reads YFSETQ. CDR3 in DNA: TGCGCCAGCAGCGTAGGGACAGGGGTTAACTATGGCTACACCTTC. Protein product: CASSVGTGVNYGYTF.

CDR3 region: CASSFLDRANNEQFF. CDR3 in DNA: TGTGCCAGCAGTTTCCTGGACAGGGCGAACAATGAGCAGTTCTTC. The chain uses TRBV6-1 and TRBJ2-1, with 8 bases lining up with TRBD1. Germline loops: CDR1 MNHNS, CDR2 SASEGT. The CDR3 is 15 residues long. The V segment lost 5 bases and the J segment 5 bases; nucleotides outside the gene matches: 8.

The V and J genes are TRBV4-3 and TRBJ2-2; perhaps TRBD2 as D (6 bases). The V and J ends lost 0 bases and 1 base respectively, with 12 bases between them. There are 17 residues in the CDR3. Germline V CDR1 and CDR2: LGHNA, YSLEER. The CDR3 DNA reads as TGCGCCAGCAGCCAAGATCTGGCGGGGAAGAACACCGGGGAGCTGTTTTTT. Amino acid sequence: CASSQDLAGKNTGELFF.

This clone was seen once. CDR3 in amino acids: CASRAKASGLYEQYF. For the CDR3, the DNA is TGTGCCAGCAGGGCCAAGGCTAGCGGACTCTACGAGCAGTACTTC. V is TRBV6-5 and J is TRBJ2-7; 7 bases fit TRBD2. This CDR3 spans 15 amino acids. The ends lost 6 bases at V and 3 bases at J; junction bases unmatched: 11. Germline values: CDR1 MNHEY, CDR2 SVGAGI.

This chain connects TRBV7-2 to TRBJ2-7, with no clear D. V was pared by 4 bases and J by 0 bases, with 10 bases between. The length of the CDR3 is 14 residues. Looked up from germline, CDR1 is SGHTA and CDR2 is FQGNSA. The CDR3 DNA reads TGTGCCAGCAGCTCTGACTTTAGCTCCTACGAGCAGTACTTC. Translation: CASSSDFSSYEQYF.

This sequence joins TRBV7-3 and TRBJ2-7, with 16 bases matching TRBD2. V shed 2 bases, J shed 5 bases, and the junction held 6 bases outside the gene matches. Germline V lookup: CDR1 SGHTA, CDR2 FQGTGA. The CDR3 spans 17 residues. The CDR3 region has the DNA TGTGCCAGCAGCTTATCGGGACTAGCGGGAGGGTTCAACGAGCAGTACTTC. Its protein is CASSLSGLAGGFNEQYF.

This chain uses TRBV6-5 with TRBJ1-3; no firm D call. The CDR3 spans 14 residues. Deletions cut 6 bases from V and 3 bases from J, with 12 bases between. The germline V gene encodes CDR1 MNHEY and CDR2 SVGAGI. CDR3 DNA sequence: TGTGCCAGCAGGATACACCGTTTTGGAAACACCATATATTTT. This translates into CASRIHRFGNTIYF.

This chain links TRBV5-1 with TRBJ2-1, with 11 bases aligning to TRBD2. Germline CDR1 and CDR2: SGHRS and YFSETQ. V dropped 2 bases and J dropped 9; count of bases not matched to a gene: 7. The CDR3 length is 15 residues. For the CDR3, the DNA is TGCGCCAGCAGCTTATCTACTAGCGGGAGTAGTGAGCAGTTCTTC. Its translation is CASSLSTSGSSEQFF.

A word on this clone: A read error is likely, as this CDR3 ends without the conserved phenylalanine or tryptophan. No DNA is shown, since the ends of the CDR3 on it are uncertain; the CDR3 is the one TCRdb lists. The rearrangement links TRBV7-2 to TRBJ2-7; whether TRBD2, the table's D call, matches the DNA was not checked. The CDR3 length is 10 residues, termini included. Germline V CDR1 and CDR2: SGHTA, FQGNSA. The CDR3: CASSLALVTA.

The CDR3 spells CASSGRDLLQETQYF. The CDR3 DNA reads TGTGCCAGCAGTGGACGGGACTTACTTCAAGAGACCCAGTACTTC. V and J are TRBV6-1 and TRBJ2-5; a weak D match, TRBD2 (6 bases). Germline loops: CDR1 MNHNS, CDR2 SASEGT. V lost 4 bases to trimming and J lost 2 bases, with 14 bases between them. The length of the CDR3 is 15 residues.

This clone has more than one count but fewer than ten. V gene TRBV11-2 combines with J gene TRBJ2-7; D might be TRBD2 (5 bases). Germline V gene lookup returns CDR1 SGHAT and CDR2 FQNNGV. The CDR3 is 15 residues long. V lost 5 bases and J lost 0, with 14 bases in between. CDR3 nucleotide sequence: TGTGCCAGCAGCCGAGGGCGGTGGGACTCCTACGAGCAGTACTTC. Amino acids: CASSRGRWDSYEQYF.

V is TRBV28 and J is TRBJ2-7, with 12 positions matching TRBD2. This CDR3 has 15 amino acids. The J segment lost 2 bases and the V segment lost 6 bases, leaving 5 bases of the junction unmatched. Germline V gives CDR1 MDHEN, CDR2 SYDVKM. Here the CDR3 reads CASRRTSGRTYEQYF. The CDR3, as DNA: TGTGCCAGCAGGAGAACTAGCGGGAGGACCTACGAGCAGTACTTC.

This chain joins TRBV5-6 and TRBJ1-5; 8 bases map to TRBD1. With V trimmed by 4 bases and J by 4 bases, 7 bases remained unmatched. CDR1 is SGHDT, CDR2 YYEEEE, per germline. The CDR3 is 15 amino acids. CDR3 sequence (DNA): TGTGCCAGCAGCGCCGGGACAGGAAAGAATCAGCCCCAGCATTTT. Residues: CASSAGTGKNQPQHF.

The rearrangement joins TRBV5-6 to TRBJ2-1; TRBD1 might be the D (6 bases). The CDR3 extends over 15 amino acids. V lost 5 bases, J lost 0 bases, and 12 bases lay in between. Germline-derived CDR1 and CDR2 are SGHDT and YYEEEE. CDR3 DNA sequence: TGTGCCAGCAGGCAGACAGGAATCTCCTACAATGAGCAGTTCTTC. Translated, it gives CASRQTGISYNEQFF.

This clone was seen a few times. The CDR3 protein is CATKGGATGGPPGELFF. DNA of the CDR3: TGTGCCACCAAAGGAGGGGCTACGGGAGGGCCCCCCGGGGAGCTGTTTTTT. The chain is built from TRBV21-1 and TRBJ2-2; the table's TRBD2 call for D was not verified on the DNA. TRBV21-1 is noted as a pseudogene. The CDR3 loop spans 17 amino acids.

The rearrangement uses TRBV7-8 and TRBJ1-2; 7 nucleotides line up with TRBD1. The trim removed 2 bases at V and 5 bases at J, leaving 11 bases unmatched. The CDR3 has 16 residues. Germline CDR1 is SGHVS and CDR2 is FQNEAQ. Here the CDR3 reads CASSLILSGTAYGYTF. The CDR3 coding sequence is TGTGCCAGCAGCTTAATTTTGTCCGGGACAGCTTATGGCTACACCTTC.

Concerning this clone itself: This may come from a read error, since a much larger clone is one base off. Other nucleotide sequences in the sample specify the same CDR3. The chain's CDR3 is CASSQDGTGGQPQHF. The CDR3 DNA is TGTGCCAGTAGCCAAGATGGGACAGGGGGCCAGCCCCAGCATTTT. The chain uses TRBV4-2 and TRBJ1-5; 12 bases match TRBD1. This CDR3 comprises 15 residues. Germline V gene sequence: CDR1 LGHNA, CDR2 YNFKEQ.

The gene calls are TRBV9 and TRBJ2-7; 7 bases are shared with TRBD2. CDR3 size: 16 residues. Germline loops: CDR1 SGDLS, CDR2 YYNGEE. J was trimmed by 2 bases and V by 0 bases; bases with no gene match: 8. The CDR3 DNA follows: TGTGCCAGCAGCGTAGCCGCGGGAGCGGGACCCTACGAGCAGTACTTC. It encodes CASSVAAGAGPYEQYF.

The rearrangement joins TRBV30 to TRBJ1-3, with no clear D. Per the germline V gene, CDR1 is GTSNPN and CDR2 is SVGIG (reference sequence). Trimming cost V 6 bases and J 0 bases, with 9 bases left between them. This CDR3 has 13 residues. The CDR3 region has the DNA TGTGCCTGCCAACAGAGCTCTGGAAACACCATATATTTT. As protein: CACQQSSGNTIYF.